One and the same sample provided the 14 T cell receptor beta chains below, sequenced in a study of blood T cells in healthy people across ages (dated by TCRdb to 2014 to 2015). Library preparation was by 5' RACE. The sequencing machine was an Illumina HiSeq 2500. A second roughly 6 to 12 cycle PCR used a sample-barcoded 5' primer and a J-beta primer mix. In-frame beta chains were kept once TCRdb had trimmed the public reads at Q25 with fastp and called clones with MiXCR. Each entry is one CDR3 protein sequence, shown with its most common DNA and genes. The sample data list under 1 million distinct CDR3 sequences, and 40% to 50% of these were observed just once. 15% to 25% of the sample lies in the top ten. The material sequenced was blood. These receptors originate from a man in his 60s in good health.

This clonotype was found a few times. The chain uses TRBV12-3 or TRBV12-4 and TRBJ2-7; D gene ambiguous. The CDR3 totals 12 residues. V was clipped by 0 bases and J by 5 bases, with 5 bases between them. The CDR3 DNA is TGTGCCAGCAGTTTAGCGCCCCACGAGCAGTACTTC. Translated: CASSLAPHEQYF.

This CDR3 is CAWSVKRDSPLHF. For the CDR3, the DNA is TGTGCCTGGAGTGTAAAAAGAGATTCACCCCTCCACTTT. The chain joins TRBV30 to TRBJ1-6; D gene ambiguous. CDR1 and CDR2 (germline): GTSNPN, SVGIG (reference sequence). V lost 0 bases to trimming and J lost 8 bases, with 8 bases between them. This CDR3 spans 13 amino acids.

The rearrangement links TRBV29-1 to TRBJ2-5; D is unresolved. The CDR3 is 10 residues long. The V end was cut by 4 bases, the J end by 11 bases, with 11 bases between. CDR1 is SQVTM, CDR2 ANQGSEA, per germline. CDR3 region: CSVGANEQYF. The CDR3 coding sequence is TGCAGCGTTGGGGCCAATGAGCAGTACTTC.

The CDR3 DNA reads TGCGCCAGCAGCTTGGTTCGCGAATCCTACAATGAGCAGTTCTTC. Translation: CASSLVRESYNEQFF. The gene calls are TRBV5-1 and TRBJ2-1; no firm D call. Germline-derived CDR1 and CDR2 are SGHRS and YFSETQ. V lost 0 bases and J 1 base, leaving 8 bases between the germline ends. The CDR3 contains 15 residues.

The CDR3 DNA follows: TGTGCCAGCAGCCAACAGGGGGCTCGCCGCAATGAGCAGTTCTTC. It encodes CASSQQGARRNEQFF. The chain links TRBV12-3 or TRBV12-4 to TRBJ2-1; 9 positions match TRBD1. Trimming took 6 bases from V and 6 from J; bases not matched to a gene: 9. The CDR3 runs 15 residues.

This clonotype appeared a few times. This chain links TRBV20-1 with TRBJ2-5; unclear D gene. This CDR3 contains 13 residues. Germline-derived CDR1 and CDR2 are DFQATT and SNEGSKA (reference sequence). Trimming pared 6 bases from V and 5 bases from J, leaving 16 bases between. Here the CDR3 DNA reads TGCAGTGCCCGGCTCCCTCAGGAGGAGACCCAGTACTTC. Translated: CSARLPQEETQYF.

V usage is TRBV2 and J usage is TRBJ2-5; 14 bases fit TRBD2. This CDR3 comprises 18 residues. The ends lost 8 bases at V and 11 bases at J; junction bases unmatched: 22. CDR1 is SNHLY, CDR2 FYNNEI, per germline. CDR3 nucleotide sequence: TGTGCCAGCGGCACCGGGACTAGCGGGGGTATCTCCTACAATGAGCAGTACTTC. Its translation is CASGTGTSGGISYNEQYF.

This chain links TRBV12-3 or TRBV12-4 with TRBJ1-2; tentative D call: TRBD1 (5 bases). The CDR3 extends over 15 amino acids. The ends were cut back, 6 bases at V and 0 bases at J, with 14 bases in the middle. The CDR3 loop reads CASRRPGLSNYGYTF. In DNA, the CDR3 is TGTGCCAGCAGGCGCCCGGGGCTTTCTAACTATGGCTACACCTTC.

This clonotype was counted only a few times. This chain connects TRBV6-5 to TRBJ2-5, with D hard to call. The end of the DNA fits TRBJ2-7 better, so the J call may be wrong. From germline, CDR1 is MNHEY and CDR2 SVGAGI. The CDR3 contains 12 residues. CDR3 nucleotides: TGTGCCAGCAGAAGGGTTTTGAACGAGCAGTACTTC. Translating it yields CASRRVLNEQYF.

The gene calls are TRBV20-1 and TRBJ1-4; no definite D call. Germline V gene sequence: CDR1 DFQATT, CDR2 SNEGSKA (reference sequence). The CDR3 runs 13 residues. The V and J ends lost 6 bases and 5 bases respectively, with 13 bases between them. This chain's CDR3 is CSARSVLNEKLFF. Here the CDR3 DNA reads TGCAGTGCACGCAGTGTTCTAAATGAAAAACTGTTTTTT.

The chain uses TRBV6-2 or TRBV6-3 and TRBJ2-7; D is perhaps TRBD1 (6 bases). Looked up from germline, CDR1 is MNHEY and CDR2 is SVGEGT. Trimming cost V 6 bases and J 5 bases, with 17 bases left between them. CDR3 length: 14 amino acids. The CDR3 DNA follows: TGTGCCAGCAGCTTCATCGGCAGGGGCCACGAGCAGTACTTC. This gives the protein CASSFIGRGHEQYF.

This rearrangement joins TRBV20-1 to TRBJ1-3; the D is unclear. This CDR3 spans 15 amino acids. Germline V lookup: CDR1 DFQATT, CDR2 SNEGSKA (reference sequence). Deletions cut 3 bases from V and 0 bases from J, with 12 bases between. The CDR3 nucleotides are TGCAGTGCTAGCGGTACACTCACCTCTGGAAACACCATATATTTT. This sequence encodes CSASGTLTSGNTIYF.

The V and J genes are TRBV6-6 and TRBJ1-1, with TRBD1 matching over 7 bases. V was pared by 5 bases and J by 4 bases, with 7 bases of the junction left unmatched. The CDR3 is made up of 14 amino acids. The germline CDR1 and CDR2 sequences are MNHNY and SVGAGI (reference sequence). This chain's CDR3 is CASSNKQGSTEAFF. In DNA, the CDR3 is TGTGCCAGCAGTAACAAACAGGGGTCCACTGAAGCTTTCTTT.

Comments on this clonotype: A much more abundant neighbour one base away suggests this may be a read error. V is TRBV13 and J is TRBJ1-2; D gene unclear. This CDR3 contains 14 residues. Germline values: CDR1 PRHDT, CDR2 FYEKMQ (reference sequence). Written as DNA, the CDR3 is TGTGTCAGCCCGTCCCGGGTTTCGAACTATGGCTACACCTTC. Protein product: CVSPSRVSNYGYTF.